This is a list of T cell receptor beta chains from one sample in a study of regulatory T cells in long-lasting Graves disease. Each CDR3 protein is one row after TCRdb ran MiXCR on the multiplex PCR reads. Of 300,000 to 400,000 distinct CDR3 sequences listed, roughly 21% are singletons. The sequencing here drew on peripheral blood mononuclear cells (PBMCs), taken when the disease was refractory, from a patient treated with antithyroid drugs. Receptor source: a female donor with Graves disease. The CDR3 runs from the conserved cysteine through the conserved F or W. A D gene is named only where the DNA matches it firmly. Part of the rows lack a size; the others show once, few, many or a class for expanded clones.

clone size	J gene	V gene	D gene	CDR3 protein	CDR3 DNA
few	TRBJ1-1	TRBV14	TRBD1	CASSDRGLSTEAFF	TGTGCCAGCAGTGACAGGGGGCTCAGCACTGAAGCTTTCTTT
-	TRBJ1-2	TRBV9	-	CASSVATTEVDGYTF	TGTGCCAGCAGCGTAGCTACCACAGAGGTCGATGGCTACACCTTC
many	TRBJ1-1	TRBV5-6	TRBD1	CASSWRDRTNTEAFF	TGTGCCAGCAGCTGGAGGGACAGAACGAACACTGAAGCTTTCTTT
many	TRBJ1-5	TRBV27	TRBD1	CASSFPSDRVEQQPQHF	TGTGCCAGCAGTTTCCCCTCGGACAGGGTGGAACAGCAGCCCCAGCATTTT
many	TRBJ2-5	TRBV28	-	CASSLEGGPKETQYF	TGTGCCAGCAGTTTAGAGGGAGGTCCAAAAGAGACCCAGTACTTC
many	TRBJ1-4	TRBV5-6	TRBD1	CASSLTGDEKLFF	TGTGCCAGCAGCTTGACAGGGGATGAAAAACTGTTTTTT
-	TRBJ2-3	TRBV7-8	-	CASTGHPTSTDTQYF	TGTGCCAGCACAGGACATCCGACTAGCACAGATACGCAGTATTTT
many	TRBJ2-7	TRBV3-1	-	CASSLRGSGEQYF	TGTGCCAGCAGCCTCAGGGGTTCGGGTGAGCAGTACTTC
-	TRBJ1-6	TRBV7-9	TRBD1	CASSSTGTGLSPPHF	TGTGCCAGCAGCTCAACCGGGACAGGGCTTTCACCCCCCCACTTT
many	TRBJ2-5	TRBV20-1	-	CSARDWETQYF	TGCAGTGCTAGGGACTGGGAGACCCAGTACTTC
many	TRBJ2-2	TRBV27	-	CASSPSLPNVGGELFF	TGTGCCAGCAGCCCTAGTTTACCCAACGTTGGCGGGGAGCTGTTTTTT
many	TRBJ1-4	TRBV10-3	-	CAISSGTGEKLFF	TGTGCCATCAGTTCCGGGACCGGAGAAAAACTGTTTTTT
-	TRBJ2-5	TRBV28	-	CASSLLRWSEETQYF	TGTGCCAGCAGCCTCTTAAGGTGGTCGGAGGAGACCCAGTACTTC
few	TRBJ1-5	TRBV6-1	-	CASKKGAFLSNQPQHF	TGTGCCAGCAAGAAAGGGGCCTTTCTCAGCAATCAGCCCCAGCATTTT
-	TRBJ1-5	TRBV5-1	-	CASSLGSGGNQPQHF	TGCGCCAGCAGCTTGGGTTCGGGGGGCAATCAGCCCCAGCATTTT
many	TRBJ2-2	TRBV12-3/TRBV12-4	-	CASSLTGGELFF	TGTGCCAGCAGTTTAACGGGCGGGGAGCTGTTTTTT